This T cell receptor beta chain was documented in a study of cytomegalovirus exposure and HLA in healthy donors. On the study more broadly: Approximately 83 million unique TCRs from HLA-typed donors were held in an early data release. Study-wide findings and caveats: In the analysis, some V segments, TRBV6-2 and TRBV6-3 included, were excluded as indistinguishable. In a later analysis, several top co-occurrence clusters appeared linked to parvovirus B19, influenza, CMV and Epstein-Barr virus.

Germline lookup yields CDR1 SGHVS and CDR2 FQNEAQ. This CDR3 has 14 amino acids. The trim removed 6 bases at V and 5 bases at J, leaving 8 bases unmatched. The PCR had 60 Vbeta and 13 Jbeta primers. TCRdb's table, derived via immunoSEQ multiplex PCR, lists solely in-frame clones and lacks some. The sample carries 180,000 or so clones, more than 70% recorded once. This clone has only one observation. Its antigen remains unknown. The receptor was isolated from a woman aged 35 to 49 in good health and CMV-seropositive. The rearrangement joins TRBV7-8 to TRBJ2-5; TRBD1 agrees at 8 bases. The sample taken for sequencing was PBMCs. The CDR3 DNA follows: TGTGCCAGCAGTCGACAGGGGTCCTGGGAGACCCAGTACTTC. It codes for CASSRQGSWETQYF.